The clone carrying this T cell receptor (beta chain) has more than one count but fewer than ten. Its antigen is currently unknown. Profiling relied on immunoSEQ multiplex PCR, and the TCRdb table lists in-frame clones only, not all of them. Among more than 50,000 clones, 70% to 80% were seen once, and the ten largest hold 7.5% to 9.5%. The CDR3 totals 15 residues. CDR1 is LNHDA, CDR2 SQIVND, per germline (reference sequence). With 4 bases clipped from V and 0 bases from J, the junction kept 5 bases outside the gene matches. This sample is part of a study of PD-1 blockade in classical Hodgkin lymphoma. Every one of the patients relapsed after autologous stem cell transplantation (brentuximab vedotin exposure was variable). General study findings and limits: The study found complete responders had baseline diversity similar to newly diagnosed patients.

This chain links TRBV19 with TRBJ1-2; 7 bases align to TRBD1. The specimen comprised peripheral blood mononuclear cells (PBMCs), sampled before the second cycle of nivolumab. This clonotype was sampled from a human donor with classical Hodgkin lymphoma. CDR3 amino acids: CASSTRTGANYGYTF. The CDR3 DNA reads TGTGCCAGTAGTACAAGGACAGGAGCTAACTATGGCTACACCTTC.